Each of the 13 T cell receptor beta chains below was sequenced from the same sample in a study of shared clonotypes between healthy human individuals (TCRdb year 2020). The library was generated by the immunoSEQ multiplex PCR assay. TCRdb's version of the immuneACCESS table is confined to in-frame rearrangements and falls short of the full clone set. An unresolved V gene accounts for under half of the shortfall where checked; the remainder is of unknown origin. The sample table shows millions of clones, and roughly nine tenths are seen once. More than 0.12% of the sample rests with the top ten. Sequencing was performed on naive CD4+ T cells sorted from blood. In light of the paper, this sample's cell subset or site label describes: CD45RA+ positively selected. These receptors all stem from a man in his late teens or twenties in good health.

The DNA for the CDR3 is TGTGCCAAGGGGACATCGATCAACTATGGCTACACCTTC. This translates into CAKGTSINYGYTF. The gene calls are TRBV28 and TRBJ1-2, with D perhaps matching TRBD1 (6 bases). Trimming left V 10 bases short and J 2 bases short, with 14 bases between. Germline V gene sequence: CDR1 MDHEN, CDR2 SYDVKM. This CDR3 contains 13 residues.

This chain uses TRBV19 with TRBJ1-5; TRBD1 might be the D (5 bases). CDR1 is LNHDA, CDR2 SQIVND, per germline (reference sequence). This CDR3 is 16 amino acids long. V lost 5 bases, J lost 0 bases, and 14 bases lay in between. The CDR3 region is CASSVTTVYSNQPQHF. The CDR3 nucleotides read TGTGCCAGTAGTGTGACGACAGTCTATAGCAATCAGCCCCAGCATTTT.

The J gene is TRBJ1-5, the V gene TRBV7-2, with TRBD1 matching over 11 bases. Germline CDR1 and CDR2: SGHTA and FQGNSA. The CDR3 runs 15 residues. Losses at the gene ends were 5 bases for V and 6 bases for J; bases not matched to a gene: 6. The CDR3 loop reads CASSAGQGAVQPQHF. DNA of the CDR3: TGTGCCAGCAGCGCCGGACAGGGGGCGGTTCAGCCCCAGCATTTT.

The chain is built from TRBV6-5 and TRBJ1-1; 11 bases are shared with TRBD1. This CDR3 spans 14 amino acids. CDR1 and CDR2 (germline): MNHEY, SVGAGI. Trimming at V came to 5 bases and at J to 4 bases, leaving 3 bases not matched to a gene. The CDR3 reads CASSPGTGGTEAFF. The CDR3 coding sequence is TGTGCCAGCAGTCCCGGGACAGGGGGCACTGAAGCTTTCTTT.

On this clone itself: In the same sample, other DNA sequences code for this CDR3. The chain has TRBV7-9 and TRBJ2-7; possibly TRBD2 for D (6 bases). Germline V gives CDR1 SEHNR, CDR2 FQNEAQ (reference sequence). This CDR3 spans 11 amino acids. With 3 bases removed from V and 7 bases from J, the gap between germline ends came to 7 bases. CDR3 protein: CASSLAGEQYF. The DNA for the CDR3 is TGTGCCAGCAGCTTGGCGGGGGAGCAGTACTTC. Variable domain in full (rest from reference TRBV7-9 and TRBJ2-7): DTGVSQNPRHKITKRGQNVTFRCDPISEHNRLYWYRQTLGQGPEFLTYFQNEAQLEKSRLLSDRFSAERPKGSFSTLEIQRTEQGDSAMYLCASSLAGEQYFGPGTRLTVT.

In the case of this clone: Other DNA sequences in the sample encode the same CDR3. The rearrangement joins TRBV5-1 to TRBJ1-4, with TRBD1 matching 7 bases. Germline assignment: CDR1 SGHRS and CDR2 YFSETQ. The trim removed 2 bases at V and 5 bases at J, leaving 3 bases unmatched. This CDR3 has 14 residues. DNA of the CDR3: TGCGCCAGCAGCTTAGGACAGGAGAATGAAAAACTGTTTTTT. It specifies CASSLGQENEKLFF.

The chain recombines TRBV2 with TRBJ1-4; D ambiguous. Germline V gene sequence: CDR1 SNHLY, CDR2 FYNNEI. The V gene lost 3 bases and the J gene lost 3 bases, with 17 bases spanning the gap. The CDR3 runs to 17 residues. CDR3 loop: CASSERRVGQSNEKLFF. The CDR3, as DNA: TGTGCCAGCAGTGAGAGAAGGGTGGGCCAGTCTAATGAAAAACTGTTTTTT.

The chain employs TRBV11-2 and TRBJ1-1, with D unclear. The V gene's germline CDR1 is SGHAT and CDR2 FQNNGV. V was trimmed by 5 bases and J by 8 bases, leaving 15 bases between them. This CDR3 region has 13 residues. DNA for the CDR3: TGTGCCAGCAGCCCTTCAGGCCCGAGAGAAGCTTTCTTT. This encodes CASSPSGPREAFF.

The chain recombines TRBV6-6 with TRBJ1-4; no definite D call. Germline CDR1 MNHNY, CDR2 SVGAGI (reference sequence). The CDR3 is 16 residues long. With 0 bases removed from V and 7 bases from J, the gap between germline ends came to 15 bases. CDR3 residues: CASSYSELAGGEKLFF. In DNA form, the CDR3 reads TGTGCCAGCAGTTACTCGGAATTGGCGGGAGGTGAAAAACTGTTTTTT.

This rearrangement joins TRBV19 to TRBJ2-4; TRBD2 aligns across 13 bases. The CDR3 sequence is 12 residues long. The V and J ends lost 8 bases and 11 bases, in that order; junction bases with no gene match: 3. CDR1 and CDR2 from the germline V gene are LNHDA and SQIVND (reference sequence). The CDR3 bases are TGTGCCAGTGGGACTAGCGGGATACTTCAGTACTTC. As protein: CASGTSGILQYF.

This chain connects TRBV7-8 to TRBJ2-2; D may be TRBD1 (7 bases). V dropped 5 bases and J dropped 4 bases, with 14 bases sitting between them. In germline, CDR1 is SGHVS, CDR2 FQNEAQ. The CDR3 runs to 15 residues. CDR3 amino acids: CASSRRDSFTGELFF. The CDR3 nucleotides read TGTGCCAGCAGCAGGCGGGACAGCTTCACCGGGGAGCTGTTTTTT.

The chain employs TRBV5-1 and TRBJ2-4; D call uncertain. Germline CDR1 reads SGHRS; CDR2 reads YFSETQ. V lost 0 bases and J 0 bases, leaving 7 bases between the germline ends. The CDR3 covers 15 residues. The CDR3: CASSLDLGAKNIQYF. CDR3 nucleotide sequence: TGCGCCAGCAGCTTGGATTTGGGAGCCAAAAACATTCAGTACTTC.

The gene calls are TRBV29-1 and TRBJ2-7, with a weak D call TRBD2 (5 bases). Germline CDR1 SQVTM, CDR2 ANQGSEA. This CDR3 has 13 residues. V dropped 2 bases and J dropped 4 bases, with 12 bases sitting between them. The CDR3 coding sequence is TGCAGCGTTGAACAATCCCCGGGGTACGAGCAGTACTTC. Its translation is CSVEQSPGYEQYF.